This T cell receptor beta chain was obtained from a study of shared clonotypes between healthy human individuals. Findings and caveats of the study: When compared with the clonotypes that were shared by all four sorted-subset donors, the non-shared clonotypes turned out to have lower generation probabilities.

This clone appeared many times. No antigen is known for it. Here immunoSEQ multiplex PCR was the method, and the copy in TCRdb shows in-frame clones only, minus some. The sample has around 1.1 million clones, 60% to 85% seen once. This sequence was found in a man aged 18 to 30 in good health. Some clones in this sample may be carry-over from other donors' samples. The source material was memory CD4+ T cells from PBMCs. The subset is: CD45RA-negative fraction.

CDR3 nucleotide sequence: TGTGCCAGCCCCAGGGATTTCTACAATCAGCCCCAGCATTTT. Residues: CASPRDFYNQPQHF. The chain combines TRBV27 with TRBJ1-5; tentative D call: TRBD1 (5 bases). This CDR3 spans 14 amino acids. Deletions cut 8 bases from V and 3 bases from J, with 14 bases between. From germline, CDR1 is MNHEY and CDR2 SMNVEV (reference sequence).